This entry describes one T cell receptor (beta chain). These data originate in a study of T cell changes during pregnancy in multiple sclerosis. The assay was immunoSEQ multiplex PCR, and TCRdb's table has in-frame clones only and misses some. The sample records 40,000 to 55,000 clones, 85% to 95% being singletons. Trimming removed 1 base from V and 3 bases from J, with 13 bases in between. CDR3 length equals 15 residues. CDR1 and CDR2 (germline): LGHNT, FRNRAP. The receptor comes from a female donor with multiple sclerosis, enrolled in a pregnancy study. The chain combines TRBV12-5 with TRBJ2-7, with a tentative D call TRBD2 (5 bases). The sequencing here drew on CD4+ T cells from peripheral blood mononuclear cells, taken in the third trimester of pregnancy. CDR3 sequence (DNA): TGTGCTAGTGGTTTGGCCCTGCGACTAAACTACGAGCAGTACTTC. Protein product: CASGLALRLNYEQYF.